A selection of T cell receptor beta chains follows, all from one sample in a study of blood T cells in healthy people across ages. Using its own MiXCR run on the 5' RACE reads, TCRdb lists one record per CDR3 protein. The sample has 550,000 to 650,000 distinct CDR3 sequences; 25% to 35% are singletons. Sequenced: blood. The receptors shown here come from a woman older than 75 in good health. Each CDR3 is given with its conserved first and last residue.

TRBV20-1,CSARADRVGQPQHF
TRBV4-3,CASRGGLAYNEQFF
TRBV20-1,CSASDDRRVDPYEQYF
TRBV5-1,CASSLLGTGGGTEAFF
TRBV7-9,CASSPTWDEQYF
TRBV5-1,CASSFGTSGLDEQFF
TRBV19,CASSSGAPNSPLHF
TRBV12-3/TRBV12-4,CASSFDGLDEQFF
TRBV6-1,CASLRTGAGFNQPQHF
TRBV30,CAWSTDILNSPLHF
TRBV7-9,CASSPRIQLAGDPNEQFF
TRBV5-1,CASSYTGTSIFDEQFF
TRBV3-1,CASSPFLAGGTDTQYF
TRBV5-1,CASSLRLREVSTGELFF
TRBV20-1,CSARAGRLPDTQYF
TRBV29-1,CSVDTGANVLTF
TRBV7-2,CASSLEGGREYGYTF
TRBV7-9,CASSPSGGARDTQYF
TRBV20-1,CSASARDTQYF
TRBV7-9,CASSLTQDKTYEQYF
TRBV20-1,CSARGASGGPSSYNEQFF
TRBV5-1,CASSLWTSGGADTQYF
TRBV7-8,CASSLGGTDEKLFF
TRBV7-3,CASSLTTAGGQFF
TRBV7-6,CASSLSGGGWETQYF
TRBV20-1,CSALGQTQATNEKLFF
TRBV6-6,CASSDRGQFGYTF
TRBV20-1,CSGASGGRVEQFF
TRBV18,CASSPPGDRNQPQHF
TRBV5-6,CASSLLIAGGRTYEQYF
TRBV25-1,CASIPSDGTETQYF
TRBV5-6,CASSFGSATNEKLFF
TRBV20-1,CSARHEGAAYEQYF
TRBV5-1,CASSFGSGWTEAFF
TRBV4-2,CASSQEPSGGALTDTQYF
TRBV30,CAWSTGGRRTEAFF
TRBV6-5,CASSYQMQQFF
TRBV10-3,CAISPYSGQETQYF
TRBV6-1,CASSESGKIYGYTF
TRBV12-3/TRBV12-4,CASSLGGPSETQYF
TRBV4-1,CASSQDQPASYGYTF
TRBV6-6,CASIETEAFF
TRBV7-2,CASSAEGGWQPQHF
TRBV12-3/TRBV12-4,CASRGDSSNYGYTF
TRBV5-1,CASSSGRGSEQYF
TRBV5-1,CASSVAGAINEQFF
TRBV20-1,CSAGPGLAIDTQYF
TRBV9,CASSVARYMVQGRNIQYF
TRBV6-1,CASRPTGYGYTF
TRBV3-1,CASSQDVGTAVNYGYTF
TRBV29-1,CSVLLAGGKNEQFF
TRBV25-1,CASSDQGPIGGGYTF
TRBV18,CASSTTEGYNQPQHF
TRBV25-1,CASSKTSATNEKLFF